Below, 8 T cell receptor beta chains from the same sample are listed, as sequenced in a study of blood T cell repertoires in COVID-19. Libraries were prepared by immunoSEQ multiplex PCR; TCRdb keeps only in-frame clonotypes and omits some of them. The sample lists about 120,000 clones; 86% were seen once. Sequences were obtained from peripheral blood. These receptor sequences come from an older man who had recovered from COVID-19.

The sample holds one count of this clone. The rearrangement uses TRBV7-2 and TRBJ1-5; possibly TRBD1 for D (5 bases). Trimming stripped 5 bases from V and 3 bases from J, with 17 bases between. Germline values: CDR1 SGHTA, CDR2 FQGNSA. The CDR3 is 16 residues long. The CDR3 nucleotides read TGTGCCAGCAGCCCCGGGGGTGGCAGATTCAATCAGCCCCAGCATTTT. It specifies CASSPGGGRFNQPQHF.

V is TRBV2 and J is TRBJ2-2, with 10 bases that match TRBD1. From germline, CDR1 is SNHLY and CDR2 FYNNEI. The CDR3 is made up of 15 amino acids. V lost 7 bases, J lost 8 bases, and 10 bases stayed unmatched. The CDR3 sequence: CASTRQGAAKGELFF. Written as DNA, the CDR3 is TGTGCCAGCACCAGACAGGGGGCTGCTAAAGGGGAGCTGTTTTTT.

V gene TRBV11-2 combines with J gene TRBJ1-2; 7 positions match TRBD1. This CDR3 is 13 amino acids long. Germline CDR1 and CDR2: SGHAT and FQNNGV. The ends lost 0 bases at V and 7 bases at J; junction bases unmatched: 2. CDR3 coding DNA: TGTGCCAGCAGCTTAGACAGGGGGATTGGCTACACCTTC. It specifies CASSLDRGIGYTF.

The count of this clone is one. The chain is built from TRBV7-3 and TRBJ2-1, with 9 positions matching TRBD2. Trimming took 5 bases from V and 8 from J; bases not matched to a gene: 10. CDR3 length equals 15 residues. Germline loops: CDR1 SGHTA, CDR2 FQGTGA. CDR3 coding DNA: TGTGCCAGCAGCCCCTCGCGGGGGGGCTCCGATGAGCAGTTCTTC. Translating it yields CASSPSRGGSDEQFF.

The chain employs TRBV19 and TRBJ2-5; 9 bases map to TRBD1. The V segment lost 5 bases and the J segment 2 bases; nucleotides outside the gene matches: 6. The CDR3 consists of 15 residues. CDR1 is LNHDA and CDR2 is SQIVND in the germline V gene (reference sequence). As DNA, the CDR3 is TGTGCCAGTAGTGTCGCCGGGACAGGGCAAGAGACCCAGTACTTC. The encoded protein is CASSVAGTGQETQYF.

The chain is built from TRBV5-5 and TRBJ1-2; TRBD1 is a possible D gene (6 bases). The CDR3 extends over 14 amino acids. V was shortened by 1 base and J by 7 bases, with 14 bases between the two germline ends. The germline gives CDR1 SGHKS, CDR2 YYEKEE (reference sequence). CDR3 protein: CASSLTGGALGYTF. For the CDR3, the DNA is TGTGCCAGCAGCTTGACGGGGGGCGCGCTTGGCTACACCTTC.

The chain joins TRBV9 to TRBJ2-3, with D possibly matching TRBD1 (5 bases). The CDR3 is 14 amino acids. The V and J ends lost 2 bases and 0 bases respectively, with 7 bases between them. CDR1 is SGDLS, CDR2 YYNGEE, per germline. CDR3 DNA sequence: TGTGCCAGCAGCGTGGGGCGGAGCACAGATACGCAGTATTTT. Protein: CASSVGRSTDTQYF.

CDR3 in DNA: TGTGCCAGTAGTATAGGCGGATACTCTGGGGCCAACGTCCTGACTTTC. This encodes CASSIGGYSGANVLTF. The rearrangement uses TRBV19 and TRBJ2-6, with no clear D. CDR1 is LNHDA and CDR2 is SQIVND in the germline V gene (reference sequence). Trimming cost V 1 base and J 0 bases, with 7 bases left between them. The CDR3 sequence is 16 residues long.